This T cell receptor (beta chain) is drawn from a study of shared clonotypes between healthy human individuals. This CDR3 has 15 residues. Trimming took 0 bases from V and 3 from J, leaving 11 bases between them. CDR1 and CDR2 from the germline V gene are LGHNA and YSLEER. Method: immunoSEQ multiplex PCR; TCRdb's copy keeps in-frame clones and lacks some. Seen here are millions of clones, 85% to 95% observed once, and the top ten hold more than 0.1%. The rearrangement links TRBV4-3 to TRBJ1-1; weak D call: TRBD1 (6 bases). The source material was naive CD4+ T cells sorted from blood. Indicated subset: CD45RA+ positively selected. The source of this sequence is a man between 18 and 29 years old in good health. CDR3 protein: CASSQERGGHTEAFF. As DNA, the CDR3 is TGCGCCAGCAGCCAAGAACGTGGGGGGCACACTGAAGCTTTCTTT.